The rows below give T cell receptor beta chains drawn from one sample of a study of human T cells and chemical hapten exposure. TCRdb fed the RACE reads into MiXCR, producing one record per CDR3 protein. The sample shows about 93,000 distinct CDR3 sequences, around 8.8% of them seen only once. The sequencing input was whole blood. The receptors stem from a female donor in good health. Some clones in this sample may be carry-over from other donors' samples. The CDR3 runs from the conserved cysteine through the conserved F or W. A D gene is named only where the DNA matches it firmly. Expanded clones are given a class, and other clones once, few, many or no size at all.

clone_size: NA
cdr3_length: 14
d_call: NA
v_call: TRBV12-3/TRBV12-4
j_call: TRBJ2-2
cdr3_aa: CASSPEGRTGELFF
cdr3_nt: TGTGCCAGCAGTCCTGAGGGTCGGACCGGGGAGCTGTTTTTT

clone_size: NA
cdr3_length: 17
d_call: NA
v_call: TRBV4-1
j_call: TRBJ2-2
cdr3_aa: CASTVNWDTLDTGELFF
cdr3_nt: TGCGCCAGCACCGTCAACTGGGACACCTTGGACACCGGGGAGCTGTTTTTT

clone_size: NA
cdr3_length: 16
d_call: TRBD2
v_call: TRBV6-6
j_call: TRBJ2-7
cdr3_aa: CASSVIGEREAYEQYF
cdr3_nt: TGTGCCAGCAGCGTCATAGGGGAGCGGGAGGCCTACGAGCAGTACTTC

clone_size: many
cdr3_length: 13
d_call: NA
v_call: TRBV28
j_call: TRBJ1-5
cdr3_aa: CAGRGGRGQPQHF
cdr3_nt: TGTGCCGGGCGAGGGGGTCGGGGCCAGCCCCAGCATTTT

clone_size: few
cdr3_length: 16
d_call: TRBD2
v_call: TRBV2
j_call: TRBJ2-3
cdr3_aa: CASSEELADSTDTQYF
cdr3_nt: TGTGCCAGCAGTGAAGAACTAGCGGACAGCACAGATACGCAGTATTTT

clone_size: few
cdr3_length: 12
d_call: TRBD2
v_call: TRBV20-1
j_call: TRBJ2-7
cdr3_aa: CSPGLAGEVQYF
cdr3_nt: TGCAGTCCGGGGCTAGCGGGAGAGGTGCAGTACTTC

clone_size: NA
cdr3_length: 15
d_call: NA
v_call: TRBV19
j_call: TRBJ2-1
cdr3_aa: CASSTKGGSYNEQFF
cdr3_nt: TGTGCCAGTAGTACCAAGGGGGGGTCCTACAATGAGCAGTTCTTC

clone_size: many
cdr3_length: 12
d_call: NA
v_call: TRBV5-1
j_call: TRBJ2-1
cdr3_aa: CASSSPFREQFF
cdr3_nt: TGCGCCAGCAGCTCTCCGTTTAGGGAGCAGTTCTTC

clone_size: few
cdr3_length: 15
d_call: NA
v_call: TRBV3-1
j_call: TRBJ1-2
cdr3_aa: CASSRLTSSLYGYTF
cdr3_nt: TGTGCCAGCAGCCGACTTACCTCGTCCCTCTATGGCTACACCTTC

clone_size: many
cdr3_length: 13
d_call: TRBD1
v_call: TRBV6-1
j_call: TRBJ2-7
cdr3_aa: CASSRQGSYEQYF
cdr3_nt: TGTGCCAGCAGTCGACAGGGATCCTACGAGCAGTACTTC

clone_size: many
cdr3_length: 15
d_call: TRBD1
v_call: TRBV7-2
j_call: TRBJ2-5
cdr3_aa: CASSLVGTGVETQYF
cdr3_nt: TGTGCCAGCAGCTTAGTCGGGACAGGGGTCGAGACCCAGTACTTC

clone_size: few
cdr3_length: 13
d_call: NA
v_call: TRBV29-1
j_call: TRBJ2-3
cdr3_aa: CSVGSSATDTQYF
cdr3_nt: TGCAGCGTTGGAAGCAGTGCCACAGATACGCAGTATTTT

clone_size: NA
cdr3_length: 13
d_call: NA
v_call: TRBV12-3/TRBV12-4
j_call: TRBJ1-4
cdr3_aa: CASSFGPEEKLFF
cdr3_nt: TGTGCCAGCAGTTTCGGTCCAGAGGAAAAACTGTTTTTT

clone_size: many
cdr3_length: 14
d_call: NA
v_call: TRBV29-1
j_call: TRBJ2-1
cdr3_aa: CSVVGRVLYNEQFF
cdr3_nt: TGCAGCGTTGTGGGGCGGGTGCTCTACAATGAGCAGTTCTTC

clone_size: NA
cdr3_length: 15
d_call: TRBD1
v_call: TRBV28
j_call: TRBJ2-7
cdr3_aa: CASQSLGTERYEQYF
cdr3_nt: TGTGCCAGCCAGTCTCTCGGGACAGAACGCTACGAGCAGTACTTC

clone_size: many
cdr3_length: 14
d_call: NA
v_call: TRBV29-1
j_call: TRBJ2-1
cdr3_aa: CSSTPRQAVNEQFF
cdr3_nt: TGCAGCTCTACCCCGAGACAGGCGGTGAATGAGCAGTTCTTC

clone_size: few
cdr3_length: 13
d_call: NA
v_call: TRBV2
j_call: TRBJ1-3
cdr3_aa: CASSESGGNTIYF
cdr3_nt: TGTGCCAGCAGTGAATCCGGGGGAAACACCATATATTTT

clone_size: few
cdr3_length: 12
d_call: NA
v_call: TRBV30
j_call: TRBJ2-1
cdr3_aa: CAWMRNYNEQFF
cdr3_nt: TGTGCCTGGATGCGTAACTACAATGAGCAGTTCTTC

clone_size: NA
cdr3_length: 14
d_call: NA
v_call: TRBV6-5
j_call: TRBJ1-4
cdr3_aa: CASTVGAGNEKLFF
cdr3_nt: TGTGCCAGCACCGTGGGAGCTGGTAATGAAAAACTGTTTTTT

clone_size: few
cdr3_length: 15
d_call: TRBD2
v_call: TRBV20-1
j_call: TRBJ2-1
cdr3_aa: CSARTGTRGNNEQFF
cdr3_nt: TGCAGTGCTAGAACCGGGACTAGAGGTAACAATGAGCAGTTCTTC

clone_size: NA
cdr3_length: 14
d_call: NA
v_call: TRBV7-9
j_call: TRBJ1-4
cdr3_aa: CASSLQSANEKLFF
cdr3_nt: TGTGCCAGCAGCCTACAGAGCGCTAATGAAAAACTGTTTTTT

clone_size: NA
cdr3_length: 15
d_call: TRBD2
v_call: TRBV20-1
j_call: TRBJ2-3
cdr3_aa: CSARGGSGVTDTQYF
cdr3_nt: TGCAGTGCTAGAGGGGGTAGCGGGGTCACAGATACGCAGTATTTT

clone_size: NA
cdr3_length: 16
d_call: NA
v_call: TRBV3-1
j_call: TRBJ2-1
cdr3_aa: CASSQDPARGWNEQFF
cdr3_nt: TGTGCCAGCAGCCAAGATCCGGCTAGAGGTTGGAATGAGCAGTTCTTC

clone_size: NA
cdr3_length: 12
d_call: NA
v_call: TRBV7-2
j_call: TRBJ2-1
cdr3_aa: CASSLAMGWQFF
cdr3_nt: TGTGCCAGCAGCTTAGCCATGGGGTGGCAGTTCTTC

clone_size: few
cdr3_length: 15
d_call: TRBD2
v_call: TRBV29-1
j_call: TRBJ2-1
cdr3_aa: CSTSGLAGPYNEQFF
cdr3_nt: TGCAGCACCTCGGGACTAGCGGGGCCTTACAATGAGCAGTTCTTC

clone_size: many
cdr3_length: 16
d_call: NA
v_call: TRBV27
j_call: TRBJ2-3
cdr3_aa: CASSLSLDLSTDTQYF
cdr3_nt: TGTGCCAGCAGTTTATCGTTGGACCTAAGCACAGATACGCAGTATTTT

clone_size: NA
cdr3_length: 17
d_call: TRBD2
v_call: TRBV2
j_call: TRBJ2-3
cdr3_aa: CASSLGLAGGGTDTQYF
cdr3_nt: TGTGCCAGCAGCTTAGGACTAGCGGGAGGAGGCACAGATACGCAGTATTTT

clone_size: few
cdr3_length: 13
d_call: NA
v_call: TRBV7-9
j_call: TRBJ1-1
cdr3_aa: CASSLAADTEAFF
cdr3_nt: TGTGCCAGCAGCTTAGCGGCGGACACTGAAGCTTTCTTT

clone_size: many
cdr3_length: 12
d_call: TRBD1
v_call: TRBV12-3/TRBV12-4
j_call: TRBJ2-2
cdr3_aa: CASSPGTGKLFF
cdr3_nt: TGTGCCAGCAGTCCCGGGACAGGGAAGCTGTTTTTT

clone_size: NA
cdr3_length: 14
d_call: NA
v_call: TRBV11-2
j_call: TRBJ2-7
cdr3_aa: CASSLVGRLNEQYF
cdr3_nt: TGTGCCAGCAGCTTAGTAGGTAGACTGAACGAGCAGTACTTC

clone_size: NA
cdr3_length: 15
d_call: TRBD1
v_call: TRBV28
j_call: TRBJ2-3
cdr3_aa: CASSPVETGSDTQYF
cdr3_nt: TGTGCCAGCAGTCCGGTCGAGACAGGGTCAGATACGCAGTATTTT

clone_size: NA
cdr3_length: 14
d_call: NA
v_call: TRBV12-5
j_call: TRBJ1-1
cdr3_aa: CASGLVQMNTEAFF
cdr3_nt: TGTGCTAGTGGTTTGGTACAGATGAACACTGAAGCTTTCTTT

clone_size: NA
cdr3_length: 16
d_call: NA
v_call: TRBV9
j_call: TRBJ2-7
cdr3_aa: CASSVELSRGDYEQYF
cdr3_nt: TGTGCCAGCAGCGTAGAATTATCCAGGGGAGACTACGAGCAGTACTTC

clone_size: NA
cdr3_length: 16
d_call: NA
v_call: TRBV4-2
j_call: TRBJ1-1
cdr3_aa: CASSQSLSPGTTEAFF
cdr3_nt: TGTGCCAGCAGCCAATCCCTATCCCCGGGAACCACTGAAGCTTTCTTT

clone_size: many
cdr3_length: 16
d_call: TRBD2
v_call: TRBV20-1
j_call: TRBJ2-1
cdr3_aa: CSARVLSGSSYNEQFF
cdr3_nt: TGCAGTGCTAGAGTGCTTAGCGGGAGCTCCTACAATGAGCAGTTCTTC

clone_size: many
cdr3_length: 14
d_call: TRBD1
v_call: TRBV30
j_call: TRBJ1-1
cdr3_aa: CAWKMDREYTEAFF
cdr3_nt: TGTGCCTGGAAAATGGACAGGGAATACACTGAAGCTTTCTTT

clone_size: many
cdr3_length: 11
d_call: NA
v_call: TRBV20-1
j_call: TRBJ2-7
cdr3_aa: CSAIREYEQYF
cdr3_nt: TGCAGTGCTATCAGGGAGTACGAGCAGTACTTC

clone_size: NA
cdr3_length: 15
d_call: NA
v_call: TRBV11-2
j_call: TRBJ1-2
cdr3_aa: CASSLGGLANYGYTF
cdr3_nt: TGTGCCAGCAGCTTAGGGGGGTTGGCCAACTATGGCTACACCTTC

clone_size: NA
cdr3_length: 14
d_call: TRBD1
v_call: TRBV29-1
j_call: TRBJ1-1
cdr3_aa: CSVEDRGPGTEAFF
cdr3_nt: TGCAGCGTTGAAGACAGGGGGCCGGGCACTGAAGCTTTCTTT

clone_size: NA
cdr3_length: 16
d_call: NA
v_call: TRBV2
j_call: TRBJ2-2
cdr3_aa: CATQPTQGSDTGELFF
cdr3_nt: TGTGCCACTCAGCCAACTCAGGGGTCGGATACCGGGGAGCTGTTTTTT

clone_size: many
cdr3_length: 15
d_call: NA
v_call: TRBV28
j_call: TRBJ1-1
cdr3_aa: CASIPIRGDGTEAFF
cdr3_nt: TGTGCCAGCATCCCAATCCGGGGGGATGGAACTGAAGCTTTCTTT

clone_size: many
cdr3_length: 17
d_call: TRBD1
v_call: TRBV7-9
j_call: TRBJ2-1
cdr3_aa: CASSLLLLGTGGDEQFF
cdr3_nt: TGTGCCAGCAGCTTACTTCTCTTGGGGACAGGGGGCGATGAGCAGTTCTTC

clone_size: NA
cdr3_length: 16
d_call: NA
v_call: TRBV27
j_call: TRBJ2-2
cdr3_aa: CASSLLGGLDTGELFF
cdr3_nt: TGTGCCAGCAGTTTACTAGGGGGGCTGGACACCGGGGAGCTGTTTTTT